This T cell receptor (beta chain) was sequenced in a study of vaccination effects on CD4 cells after COVID-19. Antigen-specific CD4+ T cells were expanded (with viral peptide pools) by the ViraFEST assay ahead of sequencing. The authors isolated CD4+ T cells after roughly eleven days of culture. All participants had two doses of either the BNT162b2 or mRNA-1273 vaccine. Recipients of the vaccine had no prior SARS-CoV-2 infection and negative nucleocapsid antibodies. Both day 3 and day 7 saw half the medium replaced with IL-2 medium. Findings and caveats of the study: Cross-reactivity toward common cold coronaviruses was confined to only 1 of 255 vaccine-induced clones in healthy vaccinees.

Sequencing was performed with immunoSEQ multiplex PCR; in TCRdb, only in-frame clones are kept and a portion is missing. The table records fewer than 25,000 clones, over 70% of them present only once. A remark on this clone: Its antigen is not known.

The sample here was CD4+ T cells from PBMCs cultured with HCoV-NL63 spike peptides, taken after COVID-19 vaccination. This receptor was identified in a human donor who received a COVID-19 vaccine.

CDR3 nucleotides: TGTGCAAGTCGCTTATGGTGCATCCCGCGCTCGGCAGATACGCAGTATTTT. Translating gives CASRLWCIPRSADTQYF. The J gene is TRBJ2-3, the V gene TRBV12-2; the table's D call, TRBD2, has no DNA check behind it. TRBV12-2 is reported as a pseudogene. The CDR3 runs to 17 residues.